Reported below is one T cell receptor (beta chain). This entry comes from a study of shared clonotypes between healthy human individuals. For the study at large: Contributing individuals were two females and a few males aged 18 to 49.

CD4+ cells yielded CD45RA+ naive and CD45RA-negative memory subsets. Genomic DNA of every subset was divided equally among multiple immunoSEQ plates. Sequencing used immunoSEQ multiplex PCR; TCRdb keeps in-frame clones, though not all of them. The sample includes over a million clones, 98% of them seen just once. Trimming at V came to 2 bases and at J to 3 bases, leaving 2 bases not matched to a gene. The CDR3 is 15 residues long. CDR1 SGHKS and CDR2 YYEKEE come from the germline V gene (reference sequence). The TCR was taken from a man aged 25-45 years in good health. Specimen: naive CD4+ T cells sorted from blood. Noted subset: CD45RA+ positively selected. The chain combines TRBV5-5 with TRBJ1-5; 10 positions agree with TRBD1. The CDR3 DNA follows: TGTGCCAGCAGCTTCGGGACAGGGGCCAATCAGCCCCAGCATTTT. This sequence encodes CASSFGTGANQPQHF.